Listed below are T cell receptor beta chains from one sample, sequenced in a study of CD8+ T cells in alopecia areata. TCRdb's copy holds only in-frame clones and misses some; the assay was immunoSEQ multiplex PCR. The table lists 110,000 to 150,000 clones, roughly 50% of them singletons. Here the sequenced sample was CD8+ T cells sorted from blood, taken at week 4, from a patient treated with tofacitinib. Receptors originate from a human donor with alopecia areata. Each CDR3 is given with its conserved first and last residue. A D gene is named only where the DNA matches it firmly. Clone sizes are given selectively: once, few, many, or a class where the clone is expanded.

V,D,J,size,DNA,CDR3
TRBV12-5,NA,TRBJ2-3,few,TGTGCTAGTGGCTCCCAGCTTACGCAGTATTTT,CASGSQLTQYF
TRBV27,TRBD1,TRBJ1-2,NA,TGTGCCAGCAGTTTATCGCCGGGACAGCCGAACTATGGCTACACCTTC,CASSLSPGQPNYGYTF
TRBV9,NA,TRBJ1-1,NA,TGTGCCAGCAGCCCGAGGGAGATTCGAGACGGGAACACTGAAGCTTTCTTT,CASSPREIRDGNTEAFF
TRBV7-9,NA,TRBJ2-5,NA,TGTGCCAGCATTGGGGGCGAGGAGACCCAGTACTTC,CASIGGEETQYF
TRBV15,NA,TRBJ2-5,NA,TGTGCCACCAGCAGAGGGGAGGCCTGGGAGACCCAGTACTTC,CATSRGEAWETQYF
TRBV2,TRBD1,TRBJ2-1,NA,TGTGCCAGCAGTCCGACAGGGGAATCTTACAATGAGCAGTTCTTC,CASSPTGESYNEQFF
TRBV9,TRBD1,TRBJ2-7,NA,TGTGCCAGCAGCGGTGATTCGGGACAGGGAATCGACGAGCAGTACTTC,CASSGDSGQGIDEQYF
TRBV4-2,NA,TRBJ1-2,few,TGTGCCAGCAGCTTGGCCCCAACGCGAGGCTACACCTTC,CASSLAPTRGYTF
TRBV5-1,TRBD1,TRBJ2-2,NA,TGCGCCAGCAGCTACATCACAGGGGACACCGGGGAGCTGTTTTTT,CASSYITGDTGELFF
TRBV4-1,NA,TRBJ1-1,NA,TGCGCCAGCAGCCAAGCAGGGCCTGAAGCTTTCTTT,CASSQAGPEAFF
TRBV7-8,NA,TRBJ1-2,NA,TGTGCCAGCAGCCTCCTTTTTGGAGGGAACTATGGCTACACCTTC,CASSLLFGGNYGYTF
TRBV9,TRBD1,TRBJ1-2,NA,TGTGCCAGCAGCTTGGACAGGGCCAACTATGGCTACACCTTC,CASSLDRANYGYTF
TRBV30,NA,TRBJ1-1,NA,TGTGCCTGGACCTATTCGGACACTGAAGCTTTCTTT,CAWTYSDTEAFF
TRBV4-1,TRBD1,TRBJ2-7,NA,TGCGCCAGCAGCCAAGTCGGGGGACAGGGTTTCTACGAGCAGTACTTC,CASSQVGGQGFYEQYF
TRBV7-6,TRBD2,TRBJ2-1,once,TGTGCCAGCAGCTTTCGGGGGACTACCTACAATGAGCAGTTCTTC,CASSFRGTTYNEQFF
TRBV13,NA,TRBJ2-7,NA,TGTGCCAGCAGCCAGGACGGGTACGAGCAGTACTTC,CASSQDGYEQYF
TRBV7-2,TRBD2,TRBJ2-1,NA,TGTGCCAGCAGCTTAGAAGGCGGGGGGCTCTATGAGCAGTTCTTC,CASSLEGGGLYEQFF
TRBV6-5,NA,TRBJ2-2,NA,TGTGCCAGCAGTTACGGAGAGAACACCGGGGAGCTGTTTTTT,CASSYGENTGELFF
TRBV4-1,NA,TRBJ1-1,NA,TGCGCCAGCAGCCAAGTAGAGGGAAACACTGAAGCTTTCTTT,CASSQVEGNTEAFF
TRBV2,NA,TRBJ2-5,once,TGTGCCACCTCCGGGGGGCCCGGAGAGACCCAGTACTTC,CATSGGPGETQYF
TRBV21-1,NA,TRBJ1-5,NA,TGTGCCAGCAGCAAAGGTCGCGGGACAGGATCTTATAATAGCAATCAGCCCCAGCATTTT,CASSKGRGTGSYNSNQPQHF
TRBV5-6,NA,TRBJ2-1,once,TGTGCCAGCAGCTTGGGGAGGTCTCTGAATGAGCAGTTCTTC,CASSLGRSLNEQFF
TRBV5-8,NA,TRBJ2-2,few,TGTGCCAGCAGCCAAGAGTTAGCGAATAGCGGGGAGCTGTTTTTT,CASSQELANSGELFF
TRBV5-1,NA,TRBJ2-6,NA,TGCGCCAGCAGCTTGAGTTCTGGGGCCAACGTCCTGACTTTC,CASSLSSGANVLTF
TRBV2,TRBD1,TRBJ2-5,NA,TGTGCCAGCACTTGGAGGTGGGACAGGGGGCTCGAAGAGACCCAGTACTTC,CASTWRWDRGLEETQYF
TRBV9,NA,TRBJ1-1,NA,TGTGCCAGCAGCGTAGAAAGCGGGGGAACTGAAGCTTTCTTT,CASSVESGGTEAFF
TRBV6-4,TRBD2,TRBJ2-1,medium-sized,TGTGCCAGCAGTGACGGGACTAGCGGGGGGAATGAGCAGTTCTTC,CASSDGTSGGNEQFF
TRBV30,NA,TRBJ1-1,NA,TGTGCCTGGAGTGTAGAACGTGGAGCTTTCTTT,CAWSVERGAFF
TRBV6-9,TRBD2,TRBJ2-2,NA,TGTGCCAGCAGTTATTCGAGACGGGGGGATTCCGGGGAGCTGTTTTTT,CASSYSRRGDSGELFF
TRBV9,NA,TRBJ1-6,NA,TGTGCCAGCAGCGTAGTTTCGAAGCCATCGTATAATTCACCCCTCCACTTT,CASSVVSKPSYNSPLHF
TRBV20-1,TRBD1,TRBJ1-4,NA,TGCAGTGCCACGGGACAGAAACTGTTTTTT,CSATGQKLFF
TRBV29-1,NA,TRBJ2-2,few,TGCAGCGCCGGGGGCACCGGGGAGCTGTTTTTT,CSAGGTGELFF
TRBV7-2,TRBD2,TRBJ2-7,NA,TGTGCCATTCAGCGGGGGGACACCTACGAGCAGTACTTC,CAIQRGDTYEQYF
TRBV6-5,TRBD1,TRBJ1-5,NA,TGTGCCAGCAACCCGACAGGGGAAGATCAGCCCCAGCATTTT,CASNPTGEDQPQHF
TRBV7-9,NA,TRBJ1-2,NA,TGTGCCAGCAAGACCCCGGAGGGCTACACCTTC,CASKTPEGYTF
TRBV6-4,TRBD2,TRBJ2-3,NA,TGTGCCAGCAGTGACTCGATGGCGGGGGGCACAGATACGCAGTATTTT,CASSDSMAGGTDTQYF
TRBV2,NA,TRBJ2-1,NA,TGTGCCAGCAGTGACGTACCCATAGGGGCATTGTCCTCCTACAATGAGCAGTTCTTC,CASSDVPIGALSSYNEQFF
TRBV7-9,NA,TRBJ2-7,NA,TGTGCCAGCAGCTTTGGGAGCTCCTACGAGCAGTACTTC,CASSFGSSYEQYF
TRBV25-1,NA,TRBJ1-6,NA,TGTGCCAGCAGTGAGGGGACCGAAGAGGGGTATTCACCCCTCCACTTT,CASSEGTEEGYSPLHF
TRBV6-4,NA,TRBJ2-2,NA,TGTGCCAGCAGTGATCAGGGGACCGGGGAGCTGTTTTTT,CASSDQGTGELFF
TRBV27,NA,TRBJ2-7,NA,TGTGCCAGCAGTTTCCGCAACCGGGTCCGCGAGCAGTACTTC,CASSFRNRVREQYF
TRBV29-1,TRBD1,TRBJ2-5,few,TGCAGCGTTGAAGATACGGGACAGCTGGGGACCCAGTACTTC,CSVEDTGQLGTQYF
TRBV27,TRBD2,TRBJ2-3,NA,TGTGCCAGCAGTCCGACGGGACTAGCGGTCACAGATACGCAGTATTTT,CASSPTGLAVTDTQYF
TRBV27,TRBD2,TRBJ2-5,few,TGTGCCTGCTCAGCTAGCGGGGGCCAAGAGACCCAGTACTTC,CACSASGGQETQYF
TRBV5-4,TRBD2,TRBJ2-7,NA,TGTGCCAGCAGCCCGGGACTAGCGGGAGGCTACGAGCAGTACTTC,CASSPGLAGGYEQYF
TRBV7-8,NA,TRBJ2-5,NA,TGTGCCAGCAGCTTAGGGGTAGGTCCGGAGACCCAGTACTTC,CASSLGVGPETQYF
TRBV30,TRBD1,TRBJ2-5,once,TGTGCCTGGGAAGGACAGGCCGACAAGACCCAGTACTTC,CAWEGQADKTQYF
TRBV2,TRBD1,TRBJ2-2,many,TGTGCCAGCAGTGAGGAACAGGGGGGCCTTCACAACACCGGGGAGCTGTTTTTT,CASSEEQGGLHNTGELFF
TRBV27,NA,TRBJ1-2,NA,TGTGCCAGCAGTTTATTTGCAGGGACGGATGGCTACACCTTC,CASSLFAGTDGYTF
TRBV9,NA,TRBJ1-2,NA,TGTGCCAGCAGCACCGAAGGGTCGGGCTACACCTTC,CASSTEGSGYTF